This T cell receptor beta chain was sequenced for a study of spatial heterogeneity in lung cancer. Study in general: Beta-chain sequences were consistently detected more often than alpha-chain sequences. Every unique TCR and UMI combination, on average, appeared more than ten times in raw reads.

Time point in this sample: sample taken at primary tumor resection. Unsorted tumor, nontumor lung tissue or cryopreserved PBMC supplied the whole RNA. Carried by each TCR cDNA molecule was a unique molecular identifier. TCRdb processed the 5' RACE reads anew with MiXCR; each CDR3 protein has one entry. The table records tens of thousands of distinct CDR3 sequences, around 5.2% of them present only once. Trimming took off 4 bases at V and 8 bases at J, with 14 bases between the two ends. The CDR3 has 14 residues. Germline V gene data show CDR1 as SGHTA and CDR2 as FQGNSA. This clonotype showed up many times. Its antigen is unidentified. Findings and limits, study-wide: Ubiquitous expanded tumor TCRs were observed in blood more at resection than follow-up.

This clonotype was obtained from a male donor with early-stage non-small cell lung cancer. The V call is TRBV7-2, the J call TRBJ1-4; D not resolved. Material: PBMCs, obtained at surgery. The CDR3 protein is CASSSLVTGEKLFF. The CDR3 nucleotides read TGTGCCAGCAGCTCGCTCGTCACCGGGGAAAAACTGTTTTTT.